The source of this T cell receptor (beta chain) is a study of cytomegalovirus exposure and HLA in healthy donors. Study conclusions and caveats: Within the data, a cluster of highly shared sequence variants was likely a sequencing artifact. In a later analysis, at a false discovery rate of 0.05, 17,000 or so TCR beta sequences matched HLA alleles. Indistinguishability led to the exclusion of some V segments, TRBV6-2 and TRBV6-3 included.

The V end lost 3 bases, the J end lost 2 bases, and 11 bases lay between the germline ends. Germline V gives CDR1 SGHDT, CDR2 YYEEEE. The CDR3 totals 14 residues. With respect to this clone: Its target is unknown.

Primers included in the PCR were 60 Vbeta and 13 Jbeta primers. Method: immunoSEQ multiplex PCR; TCRdb's copy keeps in-frame clones and lacks some. Here the sample spans 150,000 or so clones, approximately 71% being singletons. This sequence joins TRBV5-6 and TRBJ1-2; D perhaps matches TRBD1 (5 bases). The receptor's source is a girl aged 10 to 17 in good health and CMV-seronegative. Sequencing used PBMCs. The CDR3 spells CASSSGVPNYGYTF. CDR3 in DNA: TGTGCCAGCAGCTCGGGGGTGCCGAACTATGGCTACACCTTC.